This T cell receptor beta chain is drawn from a study of identical twins. Study results and caveats: Among monozygotic twins, out-of-frame TCR alpha sharing exceeded what models predicted. The study based its conclusions on cross-sectional statistical analysis and did not follow the same donors.

TCRdb processed the 5' RACE reads anew with MiXCR; each CDR3 protein has one entry. The sample lists 700,000 or so distinct CDR3 sequences; 8.6% were seen once. The CDR3 consists of 13 residues. CDR1 and CDR2 (germline): DFQATT, SNEGSKA (reference sequence). V gave up 3 bases and J gave up 8 bases, with 14 bases separating them. This clonotype was seen at least ten times. Its target is unknown. These data also formed part of another study, on yellow fever vaccine responses in identical twins.

V usage is TRBV20-1 and J usage is TRBJ2-1; perhaps TRBD1 as D (7 bases). This clonotype originated in a woman under 30 in good health. Sequenced material: PBMCs. The CDR3 loop is CSAREQGRHEQFF. The CDR3 bases are TGCAGTGCTAGGGAACAGGGGAGGCATGAGCAGTTCTTC.